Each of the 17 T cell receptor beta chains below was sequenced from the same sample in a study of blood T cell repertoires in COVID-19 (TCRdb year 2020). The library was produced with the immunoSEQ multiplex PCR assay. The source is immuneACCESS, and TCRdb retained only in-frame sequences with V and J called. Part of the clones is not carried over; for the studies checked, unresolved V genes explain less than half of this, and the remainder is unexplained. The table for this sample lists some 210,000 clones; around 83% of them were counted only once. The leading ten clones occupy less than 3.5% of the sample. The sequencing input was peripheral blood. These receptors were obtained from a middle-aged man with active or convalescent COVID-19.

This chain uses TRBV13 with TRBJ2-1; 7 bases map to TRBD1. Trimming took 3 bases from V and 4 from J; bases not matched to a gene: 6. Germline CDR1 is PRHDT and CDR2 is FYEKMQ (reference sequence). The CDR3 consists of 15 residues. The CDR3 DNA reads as TGTGCCAGCAGCTTTGGGGAACAGGGGTACAATGAGCAGTTCTTC. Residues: CASSFGEQGYNEQFF.

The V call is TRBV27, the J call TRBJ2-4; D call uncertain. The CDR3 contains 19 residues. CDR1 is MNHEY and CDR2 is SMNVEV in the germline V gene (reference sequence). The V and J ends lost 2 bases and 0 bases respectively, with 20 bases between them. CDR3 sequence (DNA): TGTGCCAGCAGTTTAGGCCCGAGGTTAGCACCTCTAGCCAAAAACATTCAGTACTTC. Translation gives CASSLGPRLAPLAKNIQYF.

CDR3 residues: CASSQQGYSQPQHF. CDR3 sequence (DNA): TGTGCCAGCTCGCAACAGGGGTATAGTCAGCCCCAGCATTTT. V gene TRBV18 combines with J gene TRBJ1-5; 7 nucleotides match TRBD1. V gave up 6 bases and J gave up 6 bases; unmatched junction bases: 8. Germline CDR1 reads KGHSH; CDR2 reads LQKENI. This CDR3 region has 14 residues.

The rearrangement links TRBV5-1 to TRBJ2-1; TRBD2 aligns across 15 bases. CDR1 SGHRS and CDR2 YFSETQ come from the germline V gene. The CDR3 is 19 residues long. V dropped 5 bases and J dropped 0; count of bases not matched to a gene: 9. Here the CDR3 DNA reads TGCGCCAGCAGTCGCGGACTAGCGGGAGGGTCAGGCTCCTACAATGAGCAGTTCTTC. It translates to CASSRGLAGGSGSYNEQFF.

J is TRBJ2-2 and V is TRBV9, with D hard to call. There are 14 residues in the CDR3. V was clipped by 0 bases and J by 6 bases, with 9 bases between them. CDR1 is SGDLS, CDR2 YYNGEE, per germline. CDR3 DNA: TGTGCCAGCAGCGTAGCGGTGGTATCCGGGGAGCTGTTTTTT. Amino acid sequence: CASSVAVVSGELFF.

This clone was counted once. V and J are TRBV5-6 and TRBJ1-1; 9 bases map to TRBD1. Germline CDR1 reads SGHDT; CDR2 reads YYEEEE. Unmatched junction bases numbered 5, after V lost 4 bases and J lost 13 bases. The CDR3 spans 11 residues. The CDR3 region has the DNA TGTGCCAGCAGCGTACAGGGGGCGGTTTTCTTT. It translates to CASSVQGAVFF.

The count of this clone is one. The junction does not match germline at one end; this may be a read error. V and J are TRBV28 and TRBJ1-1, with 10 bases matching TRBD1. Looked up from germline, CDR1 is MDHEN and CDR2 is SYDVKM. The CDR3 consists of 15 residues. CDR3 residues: CASSSGTGALVPLVF. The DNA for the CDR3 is TGTGCCAGCAGCTCCGGGACAGGGGCGCTAGTTCCCCTTGTCTTT.

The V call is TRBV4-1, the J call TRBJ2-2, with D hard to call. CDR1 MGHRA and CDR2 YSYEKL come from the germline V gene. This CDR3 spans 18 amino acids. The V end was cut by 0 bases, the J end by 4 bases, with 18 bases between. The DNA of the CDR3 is TGCGCCAGCAGCCAAGAGAGGCTAAGTCGGGTGTTCACCGGGGAGCTGTTTTTT. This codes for CASSQERLSRVFTGELFF.

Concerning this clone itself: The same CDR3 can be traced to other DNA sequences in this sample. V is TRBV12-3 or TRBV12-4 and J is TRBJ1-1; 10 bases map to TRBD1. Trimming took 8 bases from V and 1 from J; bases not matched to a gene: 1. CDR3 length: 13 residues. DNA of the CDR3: TGTGCCAGCTGGACAGGGGGGAACACTGAAGCTTTCTTT. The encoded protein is CASWTGGNTEAFF.

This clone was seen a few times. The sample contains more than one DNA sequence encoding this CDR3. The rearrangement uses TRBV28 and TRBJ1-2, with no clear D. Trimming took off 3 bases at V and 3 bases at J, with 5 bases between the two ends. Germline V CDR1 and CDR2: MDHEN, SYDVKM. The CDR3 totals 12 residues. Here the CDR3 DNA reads TGTGCCAGCAGTTTTAGCGACTATGGCTACACCTTC. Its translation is CASSFSDYGYTF.

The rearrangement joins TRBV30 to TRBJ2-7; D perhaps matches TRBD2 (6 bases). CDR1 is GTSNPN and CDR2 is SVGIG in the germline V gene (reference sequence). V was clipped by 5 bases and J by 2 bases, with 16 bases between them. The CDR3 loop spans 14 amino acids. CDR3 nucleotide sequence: TGTGCCTGGGCTACCGGGACTTCCCCCTACGAGCAGTACTTC. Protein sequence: CAWATGTSPYEQYF. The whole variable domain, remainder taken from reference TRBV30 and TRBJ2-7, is SQTIHQWPATLVQPVGSPLSLECTVEGTSNPNLYWYRQAAGRGLQLLFYSVGIGQISSEVPQNLSASRPQDRQFILSSKKLLLSDSGFYLCAWATGTSPYEQYFGPGTRLTVT.

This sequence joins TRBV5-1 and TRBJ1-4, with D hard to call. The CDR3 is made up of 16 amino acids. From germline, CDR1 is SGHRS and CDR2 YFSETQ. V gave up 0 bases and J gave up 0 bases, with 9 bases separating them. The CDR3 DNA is TGCGCCAGCAGCTTGGCCCAGCTAGCAACTAATGAAAAACTGTTTTTT. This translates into CASSLAQLATNEKLFF.

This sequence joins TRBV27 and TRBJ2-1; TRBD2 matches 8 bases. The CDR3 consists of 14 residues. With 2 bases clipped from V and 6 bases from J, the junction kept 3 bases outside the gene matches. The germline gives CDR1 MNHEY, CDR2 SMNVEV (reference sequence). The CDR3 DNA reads TGTGCCAGCAGTTTAGCGGGGGGCCCCAATGAGCAGTTCTTC. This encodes CASSLAGGPNEQFF.

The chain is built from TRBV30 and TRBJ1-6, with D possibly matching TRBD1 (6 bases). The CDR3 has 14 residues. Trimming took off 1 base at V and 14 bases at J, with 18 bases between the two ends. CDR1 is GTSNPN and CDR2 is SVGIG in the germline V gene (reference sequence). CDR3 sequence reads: CAWSARGHLITLHF. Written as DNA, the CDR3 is TGTGCCTGGAGTGCTCGGGGACACCTTATCACCCTCCACTTT.

The CDR3 nucleotides are TGTGCCAGCAGTTCCTTGGGGGAGGATCCGGCTTTCTTT. Translating gives CASSSLGEDPAFF. The chain joins TRBV27 to TRBJ1-1, with D possibly being TRBD1 (5 bases). This CDR3 contains 13 residues. Trimming removed 4 bases at V and 11 bases at J, with 17 bases between. Per the germline V gene, CDR1 is MNHEY and CDR2 is SMNVEV (reference sequence).

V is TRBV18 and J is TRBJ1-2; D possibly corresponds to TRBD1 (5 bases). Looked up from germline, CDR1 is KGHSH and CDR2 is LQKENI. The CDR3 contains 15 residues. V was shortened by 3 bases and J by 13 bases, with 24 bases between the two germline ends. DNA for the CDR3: TGTGCCAGCTCACCCCCCGGGACTAATCGGGTGGCACCCACCTTC. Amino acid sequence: CASSPPGTNRVAPTF.

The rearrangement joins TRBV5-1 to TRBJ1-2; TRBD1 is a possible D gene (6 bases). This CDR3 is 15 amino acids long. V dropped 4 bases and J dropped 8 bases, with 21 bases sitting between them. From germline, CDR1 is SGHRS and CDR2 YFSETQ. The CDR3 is CASSEPGQMAGGYTF. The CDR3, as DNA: TGCGCCAGCAGCGAACCCGGACAGATGGCGGGCGGCTACACCTTC.